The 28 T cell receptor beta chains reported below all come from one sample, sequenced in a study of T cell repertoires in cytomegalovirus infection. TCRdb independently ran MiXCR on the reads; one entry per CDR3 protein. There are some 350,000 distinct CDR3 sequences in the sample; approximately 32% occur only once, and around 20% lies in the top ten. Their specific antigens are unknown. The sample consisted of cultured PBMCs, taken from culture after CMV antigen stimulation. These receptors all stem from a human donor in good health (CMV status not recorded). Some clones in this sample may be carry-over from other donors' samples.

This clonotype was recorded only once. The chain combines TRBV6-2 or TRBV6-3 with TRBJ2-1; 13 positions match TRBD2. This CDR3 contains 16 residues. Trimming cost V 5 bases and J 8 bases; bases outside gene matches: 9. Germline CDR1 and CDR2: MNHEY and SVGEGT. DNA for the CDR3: TGTGCCAGCAGTAGAAGGACTAGCGGGAGTGGGGATGAGCAGTTCTTC. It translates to CASSRRTSGSGDEQFF.

The CDR3 sequence: CAIRRLAGERNEQFF. The CDR3 nucleotides are TGTGCCATCAGGCGGCTAGCGGGAGAACGCAATGAGCAGTTCTTC. The chain combines TRBV10-3 with TRBJ2-1; TRBD2 aligns across 10 bases. The V gene end was trimmed by 6 bases and the J gene end by 6 bases; junction bases not matched to a gene: 8. CDR3 length: 15 residues. The germline V gene has CDR1 ENHRY and CDR2 SYGVKD.

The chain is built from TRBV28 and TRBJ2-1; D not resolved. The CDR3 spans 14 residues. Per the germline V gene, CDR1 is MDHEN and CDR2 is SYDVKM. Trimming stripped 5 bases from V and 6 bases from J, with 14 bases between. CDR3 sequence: CASSKGPGPNEQFF. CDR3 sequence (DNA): TGTGCCAGCAGTAAAGGCCCGGGTCCCAATGAGCAGTTCTTC.

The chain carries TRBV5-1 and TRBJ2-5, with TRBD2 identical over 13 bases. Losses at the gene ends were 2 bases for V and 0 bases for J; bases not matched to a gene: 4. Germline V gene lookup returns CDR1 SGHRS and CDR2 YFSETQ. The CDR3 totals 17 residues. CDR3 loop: CASSFGTSGIYQETQYF. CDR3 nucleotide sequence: TGCGCCAGCAGCTTCGGGACTAGCGGGATCTACCAAGAGACCCAGTACTTC. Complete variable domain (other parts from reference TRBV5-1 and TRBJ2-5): KAGVTQTPRYLIKTRGQQVTLSCSPISGHRSVSWYQQTPGQGLQFLFEYFSETQRNKGNFPGRFSGRQFSNSRSEMNVSTLELGDSALYLCASSFGTSGIYQETQYFGPGTRLLVL.

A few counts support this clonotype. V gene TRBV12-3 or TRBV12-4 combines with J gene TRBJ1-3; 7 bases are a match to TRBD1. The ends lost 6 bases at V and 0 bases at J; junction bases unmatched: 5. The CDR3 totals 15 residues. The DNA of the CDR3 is TGTGCCAGCAGGAAAGGGACAGTCTCTGGAAACACCATATATTTT. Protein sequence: CASRKGTVSGNTIYF.

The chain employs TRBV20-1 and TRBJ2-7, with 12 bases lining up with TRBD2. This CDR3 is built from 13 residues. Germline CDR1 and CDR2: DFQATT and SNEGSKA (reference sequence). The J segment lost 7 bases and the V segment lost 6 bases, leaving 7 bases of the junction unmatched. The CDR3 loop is CSAWTSGIYEQYF. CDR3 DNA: TGCAGTGCATGGACTAGCGGGATTTATGAGCAGTACTTC.

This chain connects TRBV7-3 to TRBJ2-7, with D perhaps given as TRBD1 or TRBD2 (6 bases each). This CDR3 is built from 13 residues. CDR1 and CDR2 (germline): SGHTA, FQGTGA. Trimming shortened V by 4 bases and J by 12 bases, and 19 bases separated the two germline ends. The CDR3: CASSSREGGLRYF. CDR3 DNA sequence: TGTGCCAGCAGCTCCCGAGAGGGGGGATTACGGTACTTC.

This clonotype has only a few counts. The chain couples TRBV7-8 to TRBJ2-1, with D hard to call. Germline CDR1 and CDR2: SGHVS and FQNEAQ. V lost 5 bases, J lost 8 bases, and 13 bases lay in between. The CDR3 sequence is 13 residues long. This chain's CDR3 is CASSPSGLDEQFF. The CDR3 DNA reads TGTGCCAGCAGCCCCTCCGGCCTCGATGAGCAGTTCTTC.

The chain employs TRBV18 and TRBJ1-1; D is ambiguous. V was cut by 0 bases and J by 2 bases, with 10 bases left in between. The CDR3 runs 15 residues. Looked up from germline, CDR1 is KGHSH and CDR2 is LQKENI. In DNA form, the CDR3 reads TGTGCCAGCTCACCACCTAGGGCGCTCAACACTGAAGCTTTCTTT. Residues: CASSPPRALNTEAFF. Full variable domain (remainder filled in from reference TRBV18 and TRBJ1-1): NAGVMQNPRHLVRRRGQEARLRCSPMKGHSHVYWYRQLPEEGLKFMVYLQKENIIDESGMPKERFSAEFPKEGPSILRIQQVVRGDSAAYFCASSPPRALNTEAFFGQGTRLTVV.

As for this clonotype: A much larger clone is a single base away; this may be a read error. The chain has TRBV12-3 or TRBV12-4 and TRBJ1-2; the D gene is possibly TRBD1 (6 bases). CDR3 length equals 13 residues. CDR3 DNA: TGTGCCAGCGGTTTAGCGCAGGGGCCGGGCTACACCTTC. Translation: CASGLAQGPGYTF.

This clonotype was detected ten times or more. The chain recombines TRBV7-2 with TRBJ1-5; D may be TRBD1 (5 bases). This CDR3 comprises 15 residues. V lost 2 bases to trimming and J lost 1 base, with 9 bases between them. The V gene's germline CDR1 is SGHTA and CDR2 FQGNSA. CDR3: CASSLTRQSNQPQHF. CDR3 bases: TGTGCCAGCAGCTTAACCAGACAGAGCAATCAGCCCCAGCATTTT.

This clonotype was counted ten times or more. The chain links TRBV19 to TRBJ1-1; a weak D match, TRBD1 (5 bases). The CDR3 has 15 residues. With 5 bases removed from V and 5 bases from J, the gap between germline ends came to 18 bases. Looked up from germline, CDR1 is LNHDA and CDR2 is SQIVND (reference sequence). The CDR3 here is CASSAPGGPVTEAFF. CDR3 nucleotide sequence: TGTGCCAGTAGTGCACCCGGGGGACCGGTTACTGAAGCTTTCTTT.

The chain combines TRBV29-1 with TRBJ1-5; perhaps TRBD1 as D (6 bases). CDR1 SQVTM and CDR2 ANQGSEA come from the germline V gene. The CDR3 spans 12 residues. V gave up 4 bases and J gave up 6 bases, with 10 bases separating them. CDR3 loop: CSVGGQAQPQHF. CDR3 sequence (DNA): TGCAGCGTTGGGGGGCAGGCTCAGCCCCAGCATTTT. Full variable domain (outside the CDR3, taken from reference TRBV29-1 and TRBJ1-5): SAVISQKPSRDICQRGTSLTIQCQVDSQVTMMFWYRQQPGQSLTLIATANQGSEATYESGFVIDKFPISRPNLTFSTLTVSNMSPEDSSIYLCSVGGQAQPQHFGDGTRLSIL.

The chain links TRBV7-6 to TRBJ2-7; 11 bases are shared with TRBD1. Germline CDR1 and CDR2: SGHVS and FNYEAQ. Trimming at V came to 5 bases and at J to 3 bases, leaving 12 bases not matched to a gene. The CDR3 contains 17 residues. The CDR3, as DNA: TGTGCCAGCAGCAGGCCGGGACAGGGGGTTACGGGCTACGAGCAGTACTTC. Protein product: CASSRPGQGVTGYEQYF.

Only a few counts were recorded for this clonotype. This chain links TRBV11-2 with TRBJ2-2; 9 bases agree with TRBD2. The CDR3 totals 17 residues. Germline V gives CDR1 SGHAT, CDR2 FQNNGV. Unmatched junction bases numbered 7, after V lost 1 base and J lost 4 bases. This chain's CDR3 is CASSLGLAEGLTGELFF. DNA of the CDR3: TGTGCCAGCAGCTTAGGACTAGCGGAAGGACTCACCGGGGAGCTGTTTTTT.

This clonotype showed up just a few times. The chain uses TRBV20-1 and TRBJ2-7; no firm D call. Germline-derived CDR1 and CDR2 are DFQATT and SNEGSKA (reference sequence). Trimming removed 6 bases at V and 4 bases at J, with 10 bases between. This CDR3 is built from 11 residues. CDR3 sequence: CSASPVYEQYF. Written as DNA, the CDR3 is TGCAGTGCATCGCCAGTATACGAGCAGTACTTC.

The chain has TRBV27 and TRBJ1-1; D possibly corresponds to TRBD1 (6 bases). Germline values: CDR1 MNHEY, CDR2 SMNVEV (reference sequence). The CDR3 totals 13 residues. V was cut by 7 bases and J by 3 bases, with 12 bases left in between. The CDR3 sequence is CASIGGGYTEAFF. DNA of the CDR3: TGTGCCAGCATTGGGGGCGGGTACACTGAAGCTTTCTTT.

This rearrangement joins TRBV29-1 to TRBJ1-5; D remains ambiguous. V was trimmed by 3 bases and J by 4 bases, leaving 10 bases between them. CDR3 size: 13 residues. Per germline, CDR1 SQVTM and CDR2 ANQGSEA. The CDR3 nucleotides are TGCAGCGTTGAGGTGGCACGGAATCAGCCCCAGCATTTT. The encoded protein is CSVEVARNQPQHF.

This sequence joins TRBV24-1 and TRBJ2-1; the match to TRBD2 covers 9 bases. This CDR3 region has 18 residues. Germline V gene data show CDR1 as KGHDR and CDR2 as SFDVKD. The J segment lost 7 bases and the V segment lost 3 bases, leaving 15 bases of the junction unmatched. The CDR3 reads CATSDPGTSGYLKNEQFF. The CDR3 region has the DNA TGTGCCACCAGTGATCCCGGAACTAGCGGGTACCTAAAAAATGAGCAGTTCTTC.

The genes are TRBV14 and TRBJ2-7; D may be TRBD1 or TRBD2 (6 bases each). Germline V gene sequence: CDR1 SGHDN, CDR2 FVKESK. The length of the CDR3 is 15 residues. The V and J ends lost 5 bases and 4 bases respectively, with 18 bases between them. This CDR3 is CASSSMGGRRYEQYF. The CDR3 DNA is TGTGCCAGCAGCTCCATGGGGGGCCGGAGGTACGAGCAGTACTTC.

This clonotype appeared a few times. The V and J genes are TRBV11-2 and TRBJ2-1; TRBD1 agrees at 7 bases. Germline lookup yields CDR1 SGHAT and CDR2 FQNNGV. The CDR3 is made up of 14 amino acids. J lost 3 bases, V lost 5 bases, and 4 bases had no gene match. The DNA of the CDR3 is TGTGCCAGCAGCCCCGACAGGGACTACAATGAGCAGTTCTTC. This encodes CASSPDRDYNEQFF.

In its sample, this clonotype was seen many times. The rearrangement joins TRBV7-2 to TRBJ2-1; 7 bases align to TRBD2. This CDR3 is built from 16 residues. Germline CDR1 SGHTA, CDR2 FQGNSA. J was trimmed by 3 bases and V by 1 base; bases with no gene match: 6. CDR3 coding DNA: TGTGCCAGCAGCTTAGGTGCGGGAGAGGGCTACAATGAGCAGTTCTTC. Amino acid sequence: CASSLGAGEGYNEQFF.

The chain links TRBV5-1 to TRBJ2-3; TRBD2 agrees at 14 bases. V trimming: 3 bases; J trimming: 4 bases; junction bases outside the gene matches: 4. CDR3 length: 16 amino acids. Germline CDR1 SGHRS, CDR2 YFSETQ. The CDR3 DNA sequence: TGCGCCAGCAGCTGGGGGACTAGCGGGAGATCAGATACGCAGTATTTT. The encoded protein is CASSWGTSGRSDTQYF.

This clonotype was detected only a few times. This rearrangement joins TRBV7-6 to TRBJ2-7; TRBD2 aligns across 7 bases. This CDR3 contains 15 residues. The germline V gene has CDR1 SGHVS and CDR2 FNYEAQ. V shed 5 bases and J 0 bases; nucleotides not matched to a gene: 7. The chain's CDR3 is CASSPGGTLSYEQYF. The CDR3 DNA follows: TGTGCCAGCAGCCCCGGGGGGACGCTCTCCTACGAGCAGTACTTC.

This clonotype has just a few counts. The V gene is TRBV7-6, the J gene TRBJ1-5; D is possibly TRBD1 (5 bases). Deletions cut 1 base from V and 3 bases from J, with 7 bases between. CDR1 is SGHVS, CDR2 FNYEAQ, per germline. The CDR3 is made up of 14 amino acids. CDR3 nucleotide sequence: TGTGCCAGCAGCTTAGAGGACACCAATCAGCCCCAGCATTTT. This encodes CASSLEDTNQPQHF.

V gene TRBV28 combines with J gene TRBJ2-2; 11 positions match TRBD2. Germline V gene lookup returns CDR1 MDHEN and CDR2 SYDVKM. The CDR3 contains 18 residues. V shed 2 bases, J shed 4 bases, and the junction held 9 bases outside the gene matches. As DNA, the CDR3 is TGTGCCAGCAGTTTAGCCGGTAGCGGGAGGGCCCTCACCGGGGAGCTGTTTTTT. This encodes CASSLAGSGRALTGELFF.

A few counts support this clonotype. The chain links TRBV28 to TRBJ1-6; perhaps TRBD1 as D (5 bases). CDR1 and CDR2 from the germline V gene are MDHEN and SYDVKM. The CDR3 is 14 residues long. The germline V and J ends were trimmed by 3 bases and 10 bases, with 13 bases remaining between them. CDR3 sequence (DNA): TGTGCCAGCAGTTTCCTTTCACAGGAATCACCCCTCCACTTT. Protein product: CASSFLSQESPLHF.

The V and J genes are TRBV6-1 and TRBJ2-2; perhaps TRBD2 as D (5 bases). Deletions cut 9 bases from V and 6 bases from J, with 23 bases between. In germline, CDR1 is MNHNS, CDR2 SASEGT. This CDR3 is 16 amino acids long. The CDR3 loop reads CASRSLGGGRSGELFF. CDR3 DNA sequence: TGTGCCAGTAGGAGCTTAGGCGGAGGAAGGTCCGGGGAGCTGTTTTTT.